The clone carrying this T cell receptor (beta chain) was observed a handful of times. This sample is part of a study of glioma-infiltrating T cells after dendritic cell vaccination. Study-level information: Patients had newly diagnosed or recurrent glioblastoma and received dendritic cell vaccines. At biweekly intervals, patients got three intradermal dendritic cell vaccine injections.

The PCR used 60 V beta and 13 J beta primers. The table came from immunoSEQ multiplex PCR; TCRdb's copy has only in-frame clones and leaves some out. The sample contains about 63,000 clones, approximately 81% of which appear only once. Time point here: after dendritic cell vaccination, including at tumor progression/relapse. Only patients with spare fresh-frozen tumor and over two years of follow-up were included. Source: blood, taken after dendritic cell vaccination. The receptor was isolated from a human donor with glioblastoma.

CDR3 in DNA: TGTGCCAGCAGCGAGGGAGATTCACCCCTCCACTTT. It translates to CASSEGDSPLHF. The rearrangement joins TRBV9 to TRBJ1-6; no reliable D call. This CDR3 has 12 residues. The V gene lost 3 bases and the J gene lost 8 bases, with 6 bases spanning the gap. CDR1 is SGDLS and CDR2 is YYNGEE in the germline V gene.